A single sample gave rise to the 8 T cell receptor beta chains below, sequenced in a study of blood T cells in healthy people across ages (dated by TCRdb to the mid-2010s). Receptors were amplified or captured by 5' RACE. Sequencing was carried out with an Illumina HiSeq 2500. A second roughly 7 to 11 cycle PCR used a sample-barcoded 5' primer and a J-beta primer mix. TCRdb handled the public reads itself, with Q25 trimming in fastp and clone calling in MiXCR, and kept productive beta chains. Identical CDR3 proteins give one entry, which carries the most common genes and DNA. In this sample the table shows fewer than 900,000 distinct CDR3 sequences, around 46% of which occur a single time. The ten largest clones represent 20% to 25% of the sample. The sample taken for sequencing was blood. The receptors here all came from a woman aged 60 to 75 in good health.

This clonotype was observed once. The chain couples TRBV7-3 to TRBJ2-2, with D possibly TRBD1 on 5 matching bases. The CDR3 consists of 15 residues. Trimming removed 8 bases from V and 3 bases from J, with 16 bases in between. CDR1 and CDR2 (germline): SGHTA, FQGTGA. In nucleotides, the CDR3 is TGTGCCAGCGGACCAGGGATAGTGGACACCGGGGAGCTGTTTTTT. Translating it yields CASGPGIVDTGELFF.

The chain has TRBV29-1 and TRBJ2-2; 7 nucleotides agree with TRBD1. V lost 7 bases and J lost 0; bases outside the gene matches: 14. The CDR3 extends over 17 amino acids. Germline lookup yields CDR1 SQVTM and CDR2 ANQGSEA. In nucleotides, the CDR3 is TGCAGCGCCCGCTCATTCTCCGGGACAGCGAACACCGGGGAGCTGTTTTTT. Protein sequence: CSARSFSGTANTGELFF.

The genes are TRBV9 and TRBJ2-7; 8 bases are shared with TRBD2. This CDR3 has 16 residues. CDR1 and CDR2 from the germline V gene are SGDLS and YYNGEE. V was clipped by 0 bases and J by 3 bases; unmatched bases: 8. The CDR3 protein is CASSVAPTAGVYEQYF. As DNA, the CDR3 is TGTGCCAGCAGCGTAGCCCCGACAGCGGGAGTCTACGAGCAGTACTTC.

Many counts were recorded for this clonotype. The rearrangement links TRBV7-3 to TRBJ2-3, with 9 bases aligning to TRBD1. The CDR3 is made up of 16 amino acids. Trimming removed 5 bases from V and 2 bases from J; junction bases left unmatched: 8. CDR1 SGHTA and CDR2 FQGTGA come from the germline V gene. CDR3 DNA sequence: TGTGCCAGCAGCCCGGGCGGACAGGGGCCCACAGATACGCAGTATTTT. Amino acid sequence: CASSPGGQGPTDTQYF.

The V call is TRBV3-1, the J call TRBJ2-7; TRBD1 matches 8 bases. The CDR3 length is 15 residues. Germline-derived CDR1 and CDR2 are LGHDT and YNNKEL (reference sequence). With V trimmed by 0 bases and J by 7 bases, 8 bases remained unmatched. For the CDR3, the DNA is TGTGCCAGCAGCCAAGATCCAGGGGGCAGGGGTGAGCAGTACTTC. Encoded protein: CASSQDPGGRGEQYF.

This clonotype was recorded at least ten times. The chain employs TRBV10-3 and TRBJ2-7; 9 bases align to TRBD1. The V gene end was trimmed by 0 bases and the J gene end by 5 bases; junction bases not matched to a gene: 20. The CDR3 has 20 amino acids. Germline-derived CDR1 and CDR2 are ENHRY and SYGVKD. The CDR3 sequence: CAISESEFSRRGTGTDEQYF. CDR3 DNA: TGTGCCATCAGTGAGTCTGAATTTTCCCGACGTGGGACAGGGACAGACGAGCAGTACTTC.

This clonotype was picked up a small number of times. The genes are TRBV20-1 and TRBJ2-7; 12 bases are a match to TRBD2. V was clipped by 3 bases and J by 5 bases; unmatched bases: 8. The germline V gene encodes CDR1 DFQATT and CDR2 SNEGSKA (reference sequence). There are 15 residues in the CDR3. In DNA, the CDR3 is TGCAGTGCTAGCTCGCTAGCGGGAGGGCCCAACGAGCAGTACTTC. Residues: CSASSLAGGPNEQYF.

The rearrangement joins TRBV20-1 to TRBJ1-6; D is unclear. The CDR3 is 16 residues long. With 3 bases removed from V and 5 bases from J, the gap between germline ends came to 17 bases. CDR1 and CDR2 from the germline V gene are DFQATT and SNEGSKA (reference sequence). The CDR3 bases are TGCAGTGCTAGGCCAAAAGGGAGATCGGATAATTCACCCCTCCACTTT. Encoded protein: CSARPKGRSDNSPLHF.